This T cell receptor (beta chain) was captured in a study of early T cells in non-severe SARS-CoV-2 infection. CDR3 length: 13 residues. CDR1 and CDR2 from the germline V gene are SNHLY and FYNNEI. V was clipped by 7 bases and J by 4 bases; unmatched bases: 6. Unique molecular identifiers were attached to individual cDNA molecules. TCRdb reprocessed the 5' RACE reads with MiXCR, giving one entry per CDR3 protein. Seen here are tens of thousands of distinct CDR3 sequences, around 10% observed once, and the top ten hold around 4%. This clonotype was detected only a few times. The specimen was whole blood. The chain joins TRBV2 to TRBJ1-2, with 7 nucleotides matching TRBD1. The TCR sequence derives from an adult who was a healthcare worker with PCR-confirmed SARS-CoV-2 infection or an uninfected control (not recorded which). The CDR3 DNA sequence: TGTGCCAGCACACAGGGGTTCGGCTATGGCTACACCTTC. Protein: CASTQGFGYGYTF.